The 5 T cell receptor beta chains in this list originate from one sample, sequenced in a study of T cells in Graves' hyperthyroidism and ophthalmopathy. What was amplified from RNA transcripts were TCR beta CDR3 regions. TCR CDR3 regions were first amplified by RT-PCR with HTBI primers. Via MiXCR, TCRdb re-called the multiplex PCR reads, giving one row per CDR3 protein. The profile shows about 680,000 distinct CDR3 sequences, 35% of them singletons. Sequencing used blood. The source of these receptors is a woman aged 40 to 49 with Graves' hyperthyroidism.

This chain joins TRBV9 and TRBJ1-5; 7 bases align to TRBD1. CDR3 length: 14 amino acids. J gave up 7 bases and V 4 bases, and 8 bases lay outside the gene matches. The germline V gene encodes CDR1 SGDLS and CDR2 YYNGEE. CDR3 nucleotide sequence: TGTGCCAGCAGCCCAGGGGGGGTGTTGCAGCCCCAGCATTTT. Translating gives CASSPGGVLQPQHF.

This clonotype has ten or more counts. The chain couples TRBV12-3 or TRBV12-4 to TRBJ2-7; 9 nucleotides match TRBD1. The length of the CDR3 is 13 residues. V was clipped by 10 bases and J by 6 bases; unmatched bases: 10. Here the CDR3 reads CATRGETGGEQYF. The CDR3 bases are TGTGCCACCAGGGGGGAGACAGGGGGCGAGCAGTACTTC.

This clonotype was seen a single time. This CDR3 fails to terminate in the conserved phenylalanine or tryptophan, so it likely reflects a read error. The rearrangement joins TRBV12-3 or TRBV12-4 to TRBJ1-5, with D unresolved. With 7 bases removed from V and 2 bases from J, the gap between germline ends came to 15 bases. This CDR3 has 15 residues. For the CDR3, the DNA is TGTGCCAGCACGCGACGGGTTAGCGGCAATCAGCCCCAGCATTCT. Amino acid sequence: CASTRRVSGNQPQHS.

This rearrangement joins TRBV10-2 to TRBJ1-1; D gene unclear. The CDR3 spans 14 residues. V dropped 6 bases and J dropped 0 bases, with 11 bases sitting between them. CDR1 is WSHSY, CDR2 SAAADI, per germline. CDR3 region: CASRNDRMNTEAFF. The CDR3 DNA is TGCGCCAGCAGGAACGACCGTATGAACACTGAAGCTTTCTTT.

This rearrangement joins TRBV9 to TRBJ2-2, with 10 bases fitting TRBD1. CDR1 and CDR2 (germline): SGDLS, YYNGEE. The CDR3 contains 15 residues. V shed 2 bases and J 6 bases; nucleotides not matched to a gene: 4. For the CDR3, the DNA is TGTGCCAGCAGCGTGACAGGGGGCATCCCCGGGGAGCTGTTTTTT. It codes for CASSVTGGIPGELFF.